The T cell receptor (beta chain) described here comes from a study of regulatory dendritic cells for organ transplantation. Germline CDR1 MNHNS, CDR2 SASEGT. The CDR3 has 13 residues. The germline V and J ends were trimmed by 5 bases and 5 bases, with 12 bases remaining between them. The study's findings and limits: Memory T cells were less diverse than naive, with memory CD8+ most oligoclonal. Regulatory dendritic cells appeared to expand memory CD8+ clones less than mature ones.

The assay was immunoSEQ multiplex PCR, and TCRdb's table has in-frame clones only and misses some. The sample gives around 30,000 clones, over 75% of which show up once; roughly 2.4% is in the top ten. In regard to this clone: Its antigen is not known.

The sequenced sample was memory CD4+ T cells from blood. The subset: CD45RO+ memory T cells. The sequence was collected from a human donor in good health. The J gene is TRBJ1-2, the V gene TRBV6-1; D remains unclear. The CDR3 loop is CASSSGIPYGYTF. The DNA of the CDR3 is TGTGCCAGCAGTTCTGGTATACCATATGGCTACACCTTC.